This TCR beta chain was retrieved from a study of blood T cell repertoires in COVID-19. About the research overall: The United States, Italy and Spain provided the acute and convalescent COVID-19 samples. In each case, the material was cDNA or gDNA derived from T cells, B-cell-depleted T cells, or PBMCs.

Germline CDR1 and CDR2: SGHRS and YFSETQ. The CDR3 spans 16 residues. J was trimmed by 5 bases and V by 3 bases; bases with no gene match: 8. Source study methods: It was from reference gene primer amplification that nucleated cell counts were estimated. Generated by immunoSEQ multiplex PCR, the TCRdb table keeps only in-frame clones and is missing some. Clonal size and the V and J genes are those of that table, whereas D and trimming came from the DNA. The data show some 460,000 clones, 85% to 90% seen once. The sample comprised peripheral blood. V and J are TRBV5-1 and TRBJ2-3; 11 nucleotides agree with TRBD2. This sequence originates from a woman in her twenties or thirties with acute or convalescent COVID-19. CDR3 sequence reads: CASSYSGTSGLDTQYF. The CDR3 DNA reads TGCGCCAGCAGCTACTCCGGGACTAGCGGCTTAGATACGCAGTATTTT.